The 25 T cell receptor beta chains reported below all come from one sample, sequenced in a study of chemoradiotherapy in HPV16-positive cancers. Method: immunoSEQ multiplex PCR; TCRdb's copy keeps in-frame clones and lacks some. The data hold approximately 30,000 clones, with 93% observed a single time. The material was blood, obtained from a patient who underwent chemoradiotherapy. These receptor sequences come from a human donor with HPV-associated anogenital cancer.

This chain connects TRBV4-2 to TRBJ1-4, with 8 bases fitting TRBD1. J lost 4 bases, V lost 5 bases, and 3 bases had no gene match. This CDR3 has 14 residues. Germline CDR1 LGHNA, CDR2 YNFKEQ. This CDR3 reads CASSDRGYNEKLFF. The CDR3 DNA sequence: TGTGCCAGCAGCGACAGGGGATATAATGAAAAACTGTTTTTT.

The rearrangement joins TRBV9 to TRBJ1-6, with D perhaps matching TRBD1 (5 bases). This CDR3 is built from 14 residues. Germline CDR1 reads SGDLS; CDR2 reads YYNGEE. The V end lost 3 bases, the J end lost 5 bases, and 9 bases lay between the germline ends. CDR3 loop: CASSGQPNNSPLHF. The CDR3 nucleotides are TGTGCCAGCAGCGGACAGCCGAATAATTCACCCCTCCACTTT.

This chain uses TRBV7-2 with TRBJ2-7, with 8 bases identical to TRBD1. Trimming at V came to 4 bases and at J to 1 base, leaving 6 bases not matched to a gene. This CDR3 is 15 amino acids long. Germline V gene lookup returns CDR1 SGHTA and CDR2 FQGNSA. The CDR3 region has the DNA TGTGCCAGCAGCTCCCCGGACAGGGTTTCCTACGAGCAGTACTTC. Translation: CASSSPDRVSYEQYF.

The rearrangement links TRBV30 to TRBJ2-2; D not certain. The CDR3 contains 10 residues. Germline V gene data show CDR1 as GTSNPN and CDR2 as SVGIG (reference sequence). This CDR3 is CADGTGELFF. The CDR3 coding sequence is TGTGCTGATGGCACCGGGGAGCTGTTTTTT.

This clone was seen only once. V usage is TRBV11-3 and J usage is TRBJ2-1; D is perhaps TRBD1 (6 bases). CDR3 length: 14 residues. The germline gives CDR1 SGHNT, CDR2 YENEEA. V was pared by 0 bases and J by 4 bases, with 7 bases between. The CDR3 sequence is CASSLEGAYNEQFF. The CDR3 region has the DNA TGTGCCAGCAGCTTAGAGGGGGCGTACAATGAGCAGTTCTTC.

This clone was counted once. The chain combines TRBV6-5 with TRBJ1-1, with 8 bases lining up with TRBD1. Trimming took 5 bases from V and 1 from J; bases not matched to a gene: 6. Germline CDR1 reads MNHEY; CDR2 reads SVGAGI. The CDR3 totals 15 residues. CDR3 in amino acids: CASSPDRGPNTEAFF. As DNA, the CDR3 is TGTGCCAGCAGTCCTGACAGGGGCCCGAACACTGAAGCTTTCTTT.

The V call is TRBV27, the J call TRBJ1-5, with no clear D. The CDR3 is 12 residues long. Germline V lookup: CDR1 MNHEY, CDR2 SMNVEV (reference sequence). The V end was cut by 6 bases, the J end by 7 bases, with 10 bases between. In DNA form, the CDR3 reads TGTGCCAGCAGCGGTATAGGCCAGCCCCAGCATTTT. It is translated as CASSGIGQPQHF.

This chain joins TRBV20-1 and TRBJ2-1; D is unresolved. Between the trimmed V and J ends, which lost 0 bases and 12 bases, there was a span of 9 bases. Germline lookup yields CDR1 DFQATT and CDR2 SNEGSKA (reference sequence). CDR3 length: 11 residues. In DNA form, the CDR3 reads TGCAGTGCTAGAGATCATCCGTGGCAGTTCTTC. Translation gives CSARDHPWQFF.

This chain connects TRBV7-9 to TRBJ1-4, with D unclear. Germline V gene lookup returns CDR1 SEHNR and CDR2 FQNEAQ (reference sequence). The CDR3 spans 13 residues. V was trimmed by 1 base and J by 4 bases, leaving 4 bases between them. CDR3 sequence (DNA): TGTGCCAGCAGCTTAGGAAGTAATGAAAAACTGTTTTTT. It specifies CASSLGSNEKLFF. The whole variable domain, filled in from reference TRBV7-9 and TRBJ1-4, reads DTGVSQNPRHKITKRGQNVTFRCDPISEHNRLYWYRQTLGQGPEFLTYFQNEAQLEKSRLLSDRFSAERPKGSFSTLEIQRTEQGDSAMYLCASSLGSNEKLFFGSGTQLSVL.

V is TRBV28 and J is TRBJ2-7, with D hard to call. Trimming stripped 2 bases from V and 4 bases from J, with 6 bases between. The germline gives CDR1 MDHEN, CDR2 SYDVKM. The CDR3 covers 12 residues. CDR3 amino acids: CASSLSGYEQYF. CDR3 sequence (DNA): TGTGCCAGCAGTTTAAGTGGGTACGAGCAGTACTTC.

The CDR3 DNA follows: TGTGCCAGCTCACCGAACTTAGGACAGGGTCAAGGGCCCCAGCATTTT. Amino acids: CASSPNLGQGQGPQHF. The chain joins TRBV18 to TRBJ1-5; TRBD1 matches 8 bases. Unmatched junction bases numbered 13, after V lost 3 bases and J lost 9 bases. Germline V gene data show CDR1 as KGHSH and CDR2 as LQKENI. This CDR3 is built from 16 residues.

The rearrangement uses TRBV19 and TRBJ1-4; TRBD1 matches 11 bases. CDR1 and CDR2 from the germline V gene are LNHDA and SQIVND (reference sequence). CDR3 length equals 16 residues. Losses at the gene ends were 8 bases for V and 8 bases for J; bases not matched to a gene: 13. CDR3 residues: CASAGQGVARGEKLFF. The CDR3 coding sequence is TGTGCCAGTGCGGGACAGGGGGTGGCCAGGGGAGAAAAACTGTTTTTT.

The V gene is TRBV29-1, the J gene TRBJ2-7; 11 bases are shared with TRBD1. J was trimmed by 2 bases and V by 4 bases; bases with no gene match: 4. This CDR3 comprises 14 residues. Germline V CDR1 and CDR2: SQVTM, ANQGSEA. The CDR3 DNA reads as TGCAGCGTTGTCGGGACAGGGGGTCCCTACGAGCAGTACTTC. Amino acid sequence: CSVVGTGGPYEQYF.

This chain connects TRBV9 to TRBJ1-3, with TRBD1 as a possible D gene (5 bases). CDR3 size: 14 residues. V dropped 4 bases and J dropped 7 bases, with 15 bases sitting between them. Looked up from germline, CDR1 is SGDLS and CDR2 is YYNGEE. CDR3 nucleotide sequence: TGTGCCAGCAGCCCTCTCGGGGGTAGGAACACCATATATTTT. It codes for CASSPLGGRNTIYF.

The genes are TRBV14 and TRBJ2-3; D not resolved. Germline V gene sequence: CDR1 SGHDN, CDR2 FVKESK. The CDR3 has 14 residues. V was shortened by 6 bases and J by 3 bases, with 13 bases between the two germline ends. The CDR3 coding sequence is TGTGCCAGCAGTCGGGTGCAGTGGACAGATACGCAGTATTTT. The encoded protein is CASSRVQWTDTQYF.

The chain is built from TRBV4-1 and TRBJ2-2, with 7 nucleotides matching TRBD1. This CDR3 is built from 16 residues. Germline V lookup: CDR1 MGHRA, CDR2 YSYEKL. J lost 1 base, V lost 4 bases, and 6 bases had no gene match. CDR3 sequence reads: CASSRHRGVNTGELFF. DNA of the CDR3: TGCGCCAGCAGCCGACACAGGGGCGTGAACACCGGGGAGCTGTTTTTT.

Concerning this clone itself: Because the CDR3's place on the DNA is in doubt, the DNA is left out and the CDR3 is given as listed by TCRdb. The V gene is TRBV21-1, the J gene TRBJ2-6; no DNA check was done on the table's D call, TRBD2. TRBV21-1 is flagged as a pseudogene. From its first to its last residue, the CDR3 has 19 amino acids. The CDR3 is CASSKACGGWAPGANVLTF.

V gene TRBV16 combines with J gene TRBJ1-1; perhaps TRBD1 as D (5 bases). Germline values: CDR1 KGHSY, CDR2 FQNENV. V lost 1 base and J lost 1, with 7 bases in between. There are 14 residues in the CDR3. CDR3 nucleotides: TGTGCCAGCAGCCAATTTGGGGGGAACACTGAAGCTTTCTTT. Translated: CASSQFGGNTEAFF.

The rearrangement uses TRBV5-1 and TRBJ1-2; possibly TRBD1 for D (6 bases). V shed 0 bases and J shed 7 bases, with 16 bases lying between them. The germline V gene has CDR1 SGHRS and CDR2 YFSETQ. The CDR3 is 15 amino acids. CDR3 region: CASSLVENRVGGYTF. The CDR3 DNA reads TGCGCCAGCAGCTTGGTGGAGAACAGGGTCGGTGGCTACACCTTC.

The chain links TRBV7-2 to TRBJ1-3; D is possibly TRBD1 (6 bases). Germline loops: CDR1 SGHTA, CDR2 FQGNSA. Trimming removed 4 bases from V and 0 bases from J, with 10 bases in between. The CDR3 contains 15 residues. The CDR3 reads CASSSTGNSGNTIYF. CDR3 coding DNA: TGTGCCAGCAGCTCCACAGGGAACTCTGGAAACACCATATATTTT. Together with reference TRBV7-2 and TRBJ1-3, the CDR3 gives the full variable domain: GAGVSQSPSNKVTEKGKDVELRCDPISGHTALYWYRQSLGQGLEFLIYFQGNSAPDKSGLPSDRFSAERTGGSVSTLTIQRTQQEDSAVYLCASSSTGNSGNTIYFGEGSWLTVV.

The rearrangement joins TRBV15 to TRBJ2-5, with 8 bases lining up with TRBD2. The CDR3 covers 15 residues. V lost 1 base and J lost 3; bases outside the gene matches: 4. Looked up from germline, CDR1 is LNHNV and CDR2 is YYDKDF (reference sequence). CDR3 DNA sequence: TGTGCCACCAGCAGAGGTACTAGCGGAAAAGAGACCCAGTACTTC. It is translated as CATSRGTSGKETQYF.

This clone was detected only once. The genes are TRBV5-4 and TRBJ1-2; D is perhaps TRBD1 (5 bases). The CDR3 spans 14 residues. Germline CDR1 is SGHNT and CDR2 is YYREEE (reference sequence). Trimming took off 0 bases at V and 2 bases at J, with 8 bases between the two ends. The CDR3 nucleotides read TGTGCCAGCAGCTTGGCAGGGACGAACTATGGCTACACCTTC. Translated: CASSLAGTNYGYTF.

The chain has TRBV18 and TRBJ2-7, with unresolved D. Trimming stripped 6 bases from V and 0 bases from J, with 12 bases between. This CDR3 has 14 residues. Germline V gene data show CDR1 as KGHSH and CDR2 as LQKENI. The CDR3 DNA sequence: TGTGCCAGCTCTCCCGATTATAGCTCCTACGAGCAGTACTTC. The encoded protein is CASSPDYSSYEQYF. Together with reference TRBV18 and TRBJ2-7, the CDR3 gives the full variable domain: NAGVMQNPRHLVRRRGQEARLRCSPMKGHSHVYWYRQLPEEGLKFMVYLQKENIIDESGMPKERFSAEFPKEGPSILRIQQVVRGDSAAYFCASSPDYSSYEQYFGPGTRLTVT.

The V call is TRBV11-2, the J call TRBJ2-5, with 9 bases matching TRBD2. The germline CDR1 and CDR2 sequences are SGHAT and FQNNGV. The CDR3 has 15 amino acids. Trimming cost V 0 bases and J 8 bases; bases outside gene matches: 7. CDR3 bases: TGTGCCAGCAGCTTAGATCCTGGGACTAGCACTACCCAGTACTTC. It encodes CASSLDPGTSTTQYF.

V is TRBV19 and J is TRBJ2-3, with D perhaps TRBD1 (6 bases). CDR1 is LNHDA, CDR2 SQIVND, per germline (reference sequence). The CDR3 spans 16 residues. Trimming took 7 bases from V and 2 from J, leaving 19 bases between them. The CDR3 region is CASTNKTGDLTDTQYF. CDR3 sequence (DNA): TGTGCCAGTACCAACAAGACAGGCGACCTCACAGATACGCAGTATTTT. The full variable domain, completed using reference TRBV19 and TRBJ2-3, is DGGITQSPKYLFRKEGQNVTLSCEQNLNHDAMYWYRQDPGQGLRLIYYSQIVNDFQKGDIAEGYSVSREKKESFPLTVTSAQKNPTAFYLCASTNKTGDLTDTQYFGPGTRLTVL.